This T cell receptor beta chain comes out of a study of memory CD4+ T cells and cytomegalovirus serostatus. Study as a whole: Of the healthy Belgian adults, 9 were CMV seropositive and about 24 seronegative.

Study results and caveats: A US-trained random forest predicted CMV serostatus with median AUC around 0.9.

The assay was immunoSEQ multiplex PCR, and TCRdb's table has in-frame clones only and misses some. This table holds about 41,000 clones, less than 80% found once. The sort gate was single viable CD3+CD4+CD8-CD45RO+ cells for memory CD4+ T cells. Total CD4+ T cells were enriched by CD4 positive selection. V lost 2 bases and J lost 4; bases outside the gene matches: 4. This CDR3 is 16 amino acids long. Looked up from germline, CDR1 is MDHEN and CDR2 is SYDVKM. On this clone: Its specificity is not known.

The V call is TRBV28, the J call TRBJ2-1; 11 bases align to TRBD1. This receptor was obtained from an adult in good health and CMV-seronegative. Specimen: memory CD4+ T cells from blood. The CDR3 DNA follows: TGTGCCAGCAGTTTAGTCGGGACAGGGGGTTACAATGAGCAGTTCTTC. Translation gives CASSLVGTGGYNEQFF.